These 21 T cell receptor beta chains were all obtained from the same sample, sequenced in a study of blood T cell repertoires in COVID-19. Here immunoSEQ multiplex PCR was the method, and the copy in TCRdb shows in-frame clones only, minus some. The table records about 100,000 clones, just under 80% of them present only once. Specimen: peripheral blood. These receptors came from a man between 65 and 80 years old with active or convalescent COVID-19.

The V and J genes are TRBV10-3 and TRBJ1-2; D not certain. The CDR3 extends over 12 amino acids. The ends were cut back, 2 bases at V and 4 bases at J, with 5 bases in the middle. Germline V gene sequence: CDR1 ENHRY, CDR2 SYGVKD. CDR3 residues: CAISETGYGYTF. The CDR3 nucleotides read TGTGCCATCAGTGAGACGGGCTATGGCTACACCTTC.

V usage is TRBV14 and J usage is TRBJ1-2; 7 bases map to TRBD1. Germline CDR1 is SGHDN and CDR2 is FVKESK. The ends lost 4 bases at V and 4 bases at J; junction bases unmatched: 6. CDR3 length: 14 amino acids. The CDR3 protein is CASSRQGSGYGYTF. CDR3 bases: TGTGCCAGCAGCCGACAGGGATCGGGCTATGGCTACACCTTC.

The J gene is TRBJ2-7, the V gene TRBV7-8, with D possibly being TRBD2 (7 bases). V was trimmed by 5 bases and J by 7 bases, leaving 12 bases between them. The CDR3 extends over 12 amino acids. Looked up from germline, CDR1 is SGHVS and CDR2 is FQNEAQ. The CDR3 DNA is TGTGCCAGCAGCCCAGGGGAGGGGGAGCAGTACTTC. It is translated as CASSPGEGEQYF.

The V call is TRBV20-1, the J call TRBJ1-5, with 9 bases identical to TRBD1. This CDR3 spans 15 amino acids. The germline CDR1 and CDR2 sequences are DFQATT and SNEGSKA (reference sequence). Trimming cost V 3 bases and J 7 bases; bases outside gene matches: 10. The CDR3 DNA is TGCAGTGCTAGTCGCCGGGAGACAGGGGGACAGCCCCAGCATTTT. The encoded protein is CSASRRETGGQPQHF.

The V gene is TRBV5-1, the J gene TRBJ2-1, with 9 bases lining up with TRBD2. V trimming: 9 bases; J trimming: 4 bases; junction bases outside the gene matches: 8. The CDR3 consists of 14 residues. Germline V gives CDR1 SGHRS, CDR2 YFSETQ. This CDR3 is CATSGTSTYNEQFF. The CDR3, as DNA: TGCGCCACCTCCGGGACTAGCACGTACAATGAGCAGTTCTTC.

The rearrangement links TRBV19 to TRBJ1-1, with TRBD1 identical over 7 bases. The V gene end was trimmed by 6 bases and the J gene end by 0 bases; junction bases not matched to a gene: 7. CDR3 length equals 15 residues. Germline CDR1 is LNHDA and CDR2 is SQIVND (reference sequence). CDR3 coding DNA: TGTGCCAGTAGGGAGACAGGGCCGATGAACACTGAAGCTTTCTTT. Protein: CASRETGPMNTEAFF.

J is TRBJ2-4 and V is TRBV28; 10 nucleotides match TRBD2. Germline V CDR1 and CDR2: MDHEN, SYDVKM. V lost 6 bases, J lost 0 bases, and 14 bases stayed unmatched. The CDR3 is 19 amino acids. CDR3 region: CASSPRNGLADIAKNIQYF. In DNA form, the CDR3 reads TGTGCCAGCAGCCCACGTAACGGACTAGCGGACATAGCCAAAAACATTCAGTACTTC.

The chain couples TRBV6-5 to TRBJ2-1; D uncertain. V was clipped by 0 bases and J by 0 bases, with 6 bases between them. The CDR3 is 15 amino acids. Per the germline V gene, CDR1 is MNHEY and CDR2 is SVGAGI. The CDR3 DNA is TGTGCCAGCAGTTACTCCCGCAGCTCCTACAATGAGCAGTTCTTC. Translated: CASSYSRSSYNEQFF.

A single count supports this clone. The V and J genes are TRBV4-1 and TRBJ1-1, with 10 bases that match TRBD1. There are 16 residues in the CDR3. V lost 4 bases to trimming and J lost 1 base; unmatched junction nucleotides: 6. Per the germline V gene, CDR1 is MGHRA and CDR2 is YSYEKL. Here the CDR3 reads CASSREGQGGNTEAFF. Written as DNA, the CDR3 is TGCGCCAGCAGCCGGGAAGGACAGGGGGGGAACACTGAAGCTTTCTTT.

The V call is TRBV2, the J call TRBJ2-2; D gene uncertain. Germline values: CDR1 SNHLY, CDR2 FYNNEI. V was cut by 0 bases and J by 4 bases, with 6 bases left in between. This CDR3 contains 14 residues. In DNA, the CDR3 is TGTGCCAGCAGTGAAGCGGTAGCCACCGGGGAGCTGTTTTTT. As protein: CASSEAVATGELFF.

The chain carries TRBV28 and TRBJ2-5; perhaps TRBD2 as D (6 bases). V lost 4 bases to trimming and J lost 3 bases, with 15 bases between them. The CDR3 contains 15 residues. Looked up from germline, CDR1 is MDHEN and CDR2 is SYDVKM. The CDR3 sequence: CASSSSGSGEETQYF. DNA of the CDR3: TGTGCCAGCAGTTCCTCTGGTTCGGGGGAAGAGACCCAGTACTTC. The full variable domain, rest sourced from reference TRBV28 and TRBJ2-5, is DVKVTQSSRYLVKRTGEKVFLECVQDMDHENMFWYRQDPGLGLRLIYFSYDVKMKEKGDIPEGYSVSREKKERFSLILESASTNQTSMYLCASSSSGSGEETQYFGPGTRLLVL.

J is TRBJ2-1 and V is TRBV5-1, with 13 bases fitting TRBD2. Germline trimming cut 4 bases from V and 2 bases from J; bases unmatched to any gene: 9. Germline CDR1 is SGHRS and CDR2 is YFSETQ. The CDR3 has 18 amino acids. CDR3 loop: CASSPRLLAGGAYNEQFF. CDR3 DNA sequence: TGCGCCAGCAGCCCCCGCTTACTAGCGGGGGGGGCCTACAATGAGCAGTTCTTC.

This clone has a count of ten or more. This sequence joins TRBV3-1 (or the pseudogene TRBV3-2) and TRBJ2-1; D is perhaps TRBD1 (6 bases). The length of the CDR3 is 15 residues. Germline values: CDR1 LGHDT, CDR2 YNNKEL (reference sequence). The V end was cut by 1 base, the J end by 7 bases, with 14 bases between. The CDR3 DNA sequence: TGTGCCAGCAGCCAAGGGACTTTCACAGGGAATGAGCAGTTCTTC. It encodes CASSQGTFTGNEQFF.

The chain has TRBV7-3 and TRBJ2-1, with TRBD2 matching over 14 bases. V shed 8 bases, J shed 7 bases, and the junction held 7 bases outside the gene matches. Germline V gene data show CDR1 as SGHTA and CDR2 as FQGTGA. There are 15 residues in the CDR3. The CDR3 spells CASGGLAGGLNEQFF. CDR3 coding DNA: TGTGCCAGCGGCGGACTAGCGGGGGGTTTAAATGAGCAGTTCTTC.

This clone was observed a few times. The chain links TRBV5-4 to TRBJ2-3; 7 bases map to TRBD2. Trimming removed 0 bases from V and 11 bases from J; junction bases left unmatched: 15. Germline CDR1 reads SGHNT; CDR2 reads YYREEE (reference sequence). This CDR3 has 16 residues. CDR3 residues: CASSLAGGGGLVRQYF. CDR3 nucleotide sequence: TGTGCCAGCAGCTTGGCCGGTGGCGGGGGACTGGTGAGGCAGTATTTT.

With regard to this clone: A read error may explain this, as a much larger clone is one base away. The chain carries TRBV5-4 and TRBJ2-7; D might be TRBD1 (6 bases). Trimming removed 2 bases at V and 3 bases at J, with 9 bases between. From germline, CDR1 is SGHNT and CDR2 YYREEE (reference sequence). The length of the CDR3 is 13 residues. Written as DNA, the CDR3 is TGTGCCAGCAGCTTTGGACAGAGCTACGAGCAGTACTTC. Protein sequence: CASSFGQSYEQYF.

The rearrangement uses TRBV5-5 and TRBJ2-1; 12 nucleotides agree with TRBD1. In germline, CDR1 is SGHKS, CDR2 YYEKEE (reference sequence). The CDR3 length is 17 residues. The V gene end was trimmed by 0 bases and the J gene end by 5 bases; junction bases not matched to a gene: 6. The CDR3, as DNA: TGTGCCAGCAGCTTGGCATCGGGACAGGGGGCCCACAATGAGCAGTTCTTC. It codes for CASSLASGQGAHNEQFF.

V gene TRBV2 combines with J gene TRBJ2-7, with D maybe TRBD1 (6 bases). CDR1 and CDR2 (germline): SNHLY, FYNNEI. V was clipped by 6 bases and J by 2 bases, with 11 bases between them. CDR3 length: 13 residues. The CDR3 sequence is CASRDRLTYEQYF. CDR3 sequence (DNA): TGTGCCAGCAGAGACAGGCTAACCTACGAGCAGTACTTC.

The chain employs TRBV9 and TRBJ2-2, with D unresolved. There are 18 residues in the CDR3. V gave up 0 bases and J gave up 5 bases, with 20 bases separating them. The V gene's germline CDR1 is SGDLS and CDR2 YYNGEE. CDR3 sequence (DNA): TGTGCCAGCAGCGTAGGGGCCCCTGGTTGGGTTGGGACCGGGGAGCTGTTTTTT. It codes for CASSVGAPGWVGTGELFF.

The V and J genes are TRBV24-1 and TRBJ2-5, with D tentatively TRBD1 (6 bases). This CDR3 has 14 residues. CDR1 and CDR2 from the germline V gene are KGHDR and SFDVKD. The germline V and J ends were trimmed by 4 bases and 1 base, with 9 bases remaining between them. The CDR3 protein is CATSEGAAQETQYF. The CDR3 DNA follows: TGTGCCACCAGTGAGGGGGCAGCCCAAGAGACCCAGTACTTC.

The chain employs TRBV6-6 and TRBJ1-4; 8 bases line up with TRBD1. Germline V gene sequence: CDR1 MNHNY, CDR2 SVGAGI (reference sequence). The CDR3 is made up of 14 amino acids. J gave up 8 bases and V 5 bases, and 7 bases lay outside the gene matches. The CDR3 coding sequence is TGTGCCAGCAGTCTACGGACAGGGAACGAAAAACTGTTTTTT. As protein: CASSLRTGNEKLFF.